This T cell receptor (beta chain) was profiled in a study of blood T cell repertoires in COVID-19. Clones were sequenced by immunoSEQ multiplex PCR, and TCRdb holds only the in-frame ones, with some missing. The sample includes around 300,000 clones, nearly 90% of them seen just once. V lost 6 bases, J lost 7 bases, and 21 bases lay in between. CDR1 and CDR2 from the germline V gene are MNHEY and SVGAGI. This CDR3 comprises 15 residues. The specimen sequenced was PBMCs or T cells enriched from blood (not recorded which). This clonotype was obtained from a woman aged 18-30 years with acute COVID-19. The chain employs TRBV6-5 and TRBJ1-2; perhaps TRBD1 as D (6 bases). Here the CDR3 reads CASSFITGSWSGYTF. CDR3 nucleotide sequence: TGTGCCAGCAGCTTCATAACAGGGAGCTGGAGTGGCTACACCTTC.